This entry is about one T cell receptor beta chain. These data originate in a study of cytomegalovirus exposure and HLA in healthy donors. Study-wide context: A previous analysis identified more than 100 million unique TCR beta sequences derived from some 200 million T cells.

In the PCR, 60 Vbeta and 13 Jbeta primers were used. Profiled with immunoSEQ multiplex PCR; TCRdb holds only in-frame clones, not every one. The sample holds over 150,000 clones, about 80% seen once. Trimming pared 6 bases from V and 4 bases from J, leaving 15 bases between. This CDR3 contains 14 residues. Germline V gene data show CDR1 as LNHDA and CDR2 as SQIVND (reference sequence). The chain has TRBV19 and TRBJ1-1; D possibly corresponds to TRBD1 (5 bases). The specimen sequenced was PBMCs. The TCR was taken from a woman in her forties or fifties in good health and CMV-seronegative. The CDR3 bases are TGTGCCAGTAGAAACGATCGAAGGGGCACTGAAGCTTTCTTT. Amino acids: CASRNDRRGTEAFF.